These 10 T cell receptor beta chains came from one sample sequenced in a study of identical twins (dated by TCRdb to about 2016). Library construction relied on 5' RACE. Instrument on record: Illumina HiSeq 2000. Through fastp at Q25 and MiXCR, TCRdb rebuilt clones from the public reads, retaining in-frame beta chains. CDR3 protein duplicates are merged, each entry listing the most common genes and DNA. The sample table records 700,000 or so distinct CDR3 sequences; about 9.4% of these occur just once. The top ten clonotypes cover around 0.95% of the sample. The same specimen was also included in a second study, on yellow fever vaccine responses in identical twins.

Material for sequencing was PBMCs. The receptors shown here come from a woman between 18 and 29 years old in good health.

At least ten counts were recorded for this clonotype. At one end, the junction sequence differs from germline, possibly due to a read error. The chain carries TRBV27 and TRBJ2-3; D call uncertain. This CDR3 region has 13 residues. CDR1 and CDR2 (germline): MNHEY, SMNVEV (reference sequence). CDR3 coding DNA: TGTGCCAGCAGCCCCTTAACTTCCTCTAGTGATGATTTT. This sequence encodes CASSPLTSSSDDF.

This chain uses TRBV19 with TRBJ2-5; the D gene is possibly TRBD1 (5 bases). V lost 3 bases, J lost 5 bases, and 13 bases lay in between. The CDR3 is 14 residues long. Germline assignment: CDR1 LNHDA and CDR2 SQIVND (reference sequence). CDR3 nucleotide sequence: TGTGCCAGTAGTATGGTAGGATCAGGGGAGACCCAGTACTTC. Protein product: CASSMVGSGETQYF. The full variable domain, completed using reference TRBV19 and TRBJ2-5, is DGGITQSPKYLFRKEGQNVTLSCEQNLNHDAMYWYRQDPGQGLRLIYYSQIVNDFQKGDIAEGYSVSREKKESFPLTVTSAQKNPTAFYLCASSMVGSGETQYFGPGTRLLVL.

The rearrangement uses TRBV25-1 and TRBJ2-1, with D perhaps TRBD2 (6 bases). This CDR3 contains 15 residues. V was shortened by 4 bases and J by 4 bases, with 14 bases between the two germline ends. Germline V CDR1 and CDR2: MGHDK, SYGVNS. As DNA, the CDR3 is TGTGCCAGCAGTGGGTACGCGGGAACTTACAATGAGCAGTTCTTC. It encodes CASSGYAGTYNEQFF.

The rearrangement uses TRBV6-1 and TRBJ2-4; D unclear. Germline values: CDR1 MNHNS, CDR2 SASEGT. The germline V and J ends were trimmed by 3 bases and 0 bases, with 9 bases remaining between them. This CDR3 contains 15 residues. The DNA for the CDR3 is TGTGCCAGCAGTGAGCGCTGGCAAGCCAAAAACATTCAGTACTTC. Its protein product is CASSERWQAKNIQYF.

This clonotype was counted a few times. This chain uses TRBV5-5 with TRBJ1-1; D is ambiguous. This CDR3 is built from 13 residues. Deletions cut 2 bases from V and 3 bases from J, with 8 bases between. Germline V gene data show CDR1 as SGHKS and CDR2 as YYEKEE (reference sequence). The CDR3 loop is CASSFTPYTEAFF. The CDR3 region has the DNA TGTGCCAGCAGCTTCACACCCTACACTGAAGCTTTCTTT.

This clonotype was seen more than once but under ten times. V gene TRBV2 combines with J gene TRBJ2-2; 7 nucleotides match TRBD2. The CDR3 is 10 residues long. Unmatched junction bases numbered 1, after V lost 6 bases and J lost 12 bases. The germline CDR1 and CDR2 sequences are SNHLY and FYNNEI. CDR3 nucleotides: TGTGCCAGCAGCGGGACTAAGCTGTTTTTT. Translated, it gives CASSGTKLFF.

This clonotype appeared a few times. The V and J genes are TRBV18 and TRBJ1-3; D remains ambiguous. CDR3 length: 14 residues. Trimming cost V 6 bases and J 0 bases, with 9 bases left between them. Looked up from germline, CDR1 is KGHSH and CDR2 is LQKENI. The CDR3 region has the DNA TGTGCCAGCTCCCCCTCCGGCTCTGGAAACACCATATATTTT. It yields the protein CASSPSGSGNTIYF.

This clonotype was seen more than once but under ten times. This chain joins TRBV6-5 and TRBJ2-7, with unresolved D. CDR1 is MNHEY and CDR2 is SVGAGI in the germline V gene. This CDR3 contains 15 residues. V dropped 2 bases and J dropped 0 bases, with 11 bases sitting between them. The CDR3 reads CASSYTASSSYEQYF. The DNA of the CDR3 is TGTGCCAGCAGTTACACAGCGAGCTCCTCCTACGAGCAGTACTTC.

The table lists this clonotype with a few counts. This chain connects TRBV2 to TRBJ1-5, with D unresolved. Germline V gene lookup returns CDR1 SNHLY and CDR2 FYNNEI. The CDR3 spans 15 residues. Trimming stripped 3 bases from V and 11 bases from J, with 20 bases between. Here the CDR3 DNA reads TGTGCCAGCAGTGATTGGAGACGGCAAGGCGAATCCCAGCATTTT. Residues: CASSDWRRQGESQHF. The full variable domain, completed using reference TRBV2 and TRBJ1-5, is EPEVTQTPSHQVTQMGQEVILRCVPISNHLYFYWYRQILGQKVEFLVSFYNNEISEKSEIFDDQFSVERPDGSNFTLKIRSTKLEDSAMYFCASSDWRRQGESQHFGDGTRLSIL.

This clonotype came up a few times. This chain's CDR3 is CASRSRQRSSTEAFF. CDR3 nucleotides: TGTGCCAGCAGAAGCCGACAGCGTTCGTCCACTGAAGCTTTCTTT. This chain connects TRBV7-2 to TRBJ1-1; D is possibly TRBD1 (5 bases). The germline V and J ends were trimmed by 6 bases and 4 bases, with 18 bases remaining between them. The CDR3 has 15 residues. Germline lookup yields CDR1 SGHTA and CDR2 FQGNSA.